Listed here are 18 T cell receptor beta chains from one sample, sequenced in a study of T cells after yellow fever vaccination. A single record per CDR3 protein comes from TCRdb applying MiXCR to the 5' RACE reads. The data show 300,000 or so distinct CDR3 sequences, 8.1% seen once. The sequenced sample was PBMCs, obtained about 41 days after the first yellow fever vaccination. The source of these receptors is a man aged 18 to 30 who received the YFV17D yellow fever vaccine.

This clonotype was detected ten times or more. V is TRBV11-2 and J is TRBJ2-1; a weak D match, TRBD1 (6 bases). Trimming removed 2 bases at V and 0 bases at J, with 17 bases between. Looked up from germline, CDR1 is SGHAT and CDR2 is FQNNGV. This CDR3 comprises 18 residues. CDR3 in DNA: TGTGCCAGCAGCTTAAGGGACATCCTTGTCGACTCCTACAATGAGCAGTTCTTC. Translated, it gives CASSLRDILVDSYNEQFF.

V usage is TRBV5-1 and J usage is TRBJ2-7; TRBD2 matches 9 bases. The CDR3 is 20 residues long. CDR1 SGHRS and CDR2 YFSETQ come from the germline V gene. The CDR3 is CASSFTESGGPPKRNPTKRV. The CDR3 DNA reads as TGCGCCAGCAGCTTCACCGAGAGCGGGGGGCCTCCAAAGAGGAATCCTACGAAACGGGTC.

V gene TRBV7-9 combines with J gene TRBJ2-5; either TRBD1 or TRBD2 may fit D (7 bases each). The CDR3 contains 15 residues. Germline V gene lookup returns CDR1 SEHNR and CDR2 FQNEAQ (reference sequence). V lost 2 bases to trimming and J lost 7 bases, with 17 bases between them. For the CDR3, the DNA is TGTGCCAGCAGCTTATTGGCAGGGGGGGAAGGGACCCAGTACTTC. It translates to CASSLLAGGEGTQYF.

The table lists this clonotype with a few counts. DNA of the CDR3: TGTGCCAGCAGCTTAGGGAAGCCGGTCCCCACCGGGGAGCTGTTTTTT. This codes for CASSLGKPVPTGELFF. The chain links TRBV7-6 to TRBJ2-2; D is unresolved. This CDR3 region has 16 residues. CDR1 and CDR2 (germline): SGHVS, FNYEAQ. Trimming took off 1 base at V and 4 bases at J, with 13 bases between the two ends.

This chain links TRBV12-3 or TRBV12-4 with TRBJ2-1; 7 bases match TRBD1. There are 14 residues in the CDR3. Unmatched junction bases numbered 8, after V lost 5 bases and J lost 7 bases. This CDR3 reads CASSRQGVGNEQFF. The CDR3 DNA reads as TGTGCCAGCAGTCGACAGGGAGTGGGGAATGAGCAGTTCTTC.

This clonotype has a count of ten or more. The genes are TRBV12-3 or TRBV12-4 and TRBJ1-6; TRBD1 aligns across 9 bases. V lost 5 bases, J lost 10 bases, and 6 bases stayed unmatched. CDR3 length: 14 residues. Written as DNA, the CDR3 is TGTGCCAGCAGTCCGGACAGGGGAAACTCACCCCTCCACTTT. Protein product: CASSPDRGNSPLHF.

This clonotype was counted a few times. The DNA for the CDR3 is TGTGCCAGCAGTTACTACTACCAACCTACCGGGACAGGGAGGCACGGGGAGCTGTTTTTT. Protein product: CASSYYYQPTGTGRHGELFF. V usage is TRBV6-2 or TRBV6-3 and J usage is TRBJ2-2; 9 positions agree with TRBD1. The CDR3 spans 20 residues. Germline values: CDR1 MNHEY, CDR2 SVGEGT. The V gene end was trimmed by 1 base and the J gene end by 7 bases; junction bases not matched to a gene: 19.

The genes are TRBV12-3 or TRBV12-4 and TRBJ2-2, with D possibly TRBD2 on 5 matching bases. There are 12 residues in the CDR3. V was trimmed by 9 bases and J by 3 bases, leaving 8 bases between them. In DNA, the CDR3 is TGTGCCAGTACCGGGGACACCGGGGAGCTGTTTTTT. It encodes CASTGDTGELFF.

This clonotype was found a few times. The V call is TRBV5-1, the J call TRBJ1-3, with D unclear. The CDR3 is 16 amino acids. The germline CDR1 and CDR2 sequences are SGHRS and YFSETQ. V was trimmed by 0 bases and J by 4 bases, leaving 14 bases between them. The CDR3 spells CASSLGRTADGNTIYF. The CDR3 region has the DNA TGCGCCAGCAGCTTGGGACGGACGGCAGACGGAAACACCATATATTTT.

This rearrangement joins TRBV7-9 to TRBJ2-5, with D perhaps being TRBD1 or TRBD2 (5 bases each). CDR1 and CDR2 (germline): SEHNR, FQNEAQ (reference sequence). Trimming took 5 bases from V and 2 from J, leaving 18 bases between them. The CDR3 runs 16 residues. The CDR3 reads CASSAWTGGFQETQYF. Written as DNA, the CDR3 is TGTGCCAGCAGCGCGTGGACTGGGGGTTTTCAAGAGACCCAGTACTTC. The whole variable domain, filled in from reference TRBV7-9 and TRBJ2-5, reads DTGVSQNPRHKITKRGQNVTFRCDPISEHNRLYWYRQTLGQGPEFLTYFQNEAQLEKSRLLSDRFSAERPKGSFSTLEIQRTEQGDSAMYLCASSAWTGGFQETQYFGPGTRLLVL.

The chain has TRBV6-5 and TRBJ1-5; perhaps TRBD1 as D (6 bases). Germline values: CDR1 MNHEY, CDR2 SVGAGI. This CDR3 is 16 amino acids long. V was cut by 5 bases and J by 6 bases, with 20 bases left in between. The CDR3 region is CASSHPAEIGGQPQHF. CDR3 sequence (DNA): TGTGCCAGCAGTCACCCGGCGGAGATAGGGGGTCAGCCCCAGCATTTT.

This rearrangement joins TRBV4-3 to TRBJ2-7; a possible D gene is TRBD1 (5 bases). The CDR3 contains 15 residues. In germline, CDR1 is LGHNA, CDR2 YSLEER. The germline V and J ends were trimmed by 3 bases and 1 base, with 13 bases remaining between them. CDR3 sequence (DNA): TGCGCCAGCAGCCATAGAAGGGGTGGGTCCTACGAGCAGTACTTC. It encodes CASSHRRGGSYEQYF.

This clonotype has just a few counts. The V call is TRBV5-1, the J call TRBJ2-3; TRBD1 aligns across 7 bases. CDR1 and CDR2 (germline): SGHRS, YFSETQ. With 4 bases clipped from V and 3 bases from J, the junction kept 8 bases outside the gene matches. The CDR3 spans 15 residues. CDR3 protein: CASSLTGFRTDTQYF. The DNA of the CDR3 is TGCGCCAGCAGCCTGACAGGGTTCAGAACAGATACGCAGTATTTT.

The rearrangement joins TRBV20-1 to TRBJ1-1, with unresolved D. Trimming shortened V by 4 bases and J by 4 bases, and 16 bases separated the two germline ends. The germline gives CDR1 DFQATT, CDR2 SNEGSKA (reference sequence). The CDR3 extends over 14 amino acids. CDR3 coding DNA: TGCAGTGCTATCGATATTCGGGGATTCACTGAAGCTTTCTTT. The encoded protein is CSAIDIRGFTEAFF.

The chain employs TRBV9 and TRBJ2-2, with D unclear. This CDR3 comprises 16 residues. Germline V gene lookup returns CDR1 SGDLS and CDR2 YYNGEE. Trimming removed 1 base at V and 1 base at J, with 11 bases between. The CDR3 is CASSVNWGMNTGELFF. CDR3 nucleotides: TGTGCCAGCAGCGTAAATTGGGGAATGAACACCGGGGAGCTGTTTTTT.

This clonotype was detected a few times. The genes are TRBV28 and TRBJ2-5; no clear D gene. The CDR3 has 15 residues. With 5 bases removed from V and 2 bases from J, the gap between germline ends came to 15 bases. From germline, CDR1 is MDHEN and CDR2 SYDVKM. The CDR3 protein is CASSPPQLGQETQYF. The CDR3 coding sequence is TGTGCCAGCAGTCCTCCTCAGCTTGGTCAAGAGACCCAGTACTTC.

Only a few counts were recorded for this clonotype. V gene TRBV4-3 combines with J gene TRBJ2-5; D is perhaps TRBD1 (6 bases). Germline V gene data show CDR1 as LGHNA and CDR2 as YSLEER. The CDR3 spans 19 residues. V lost 0 bases and J lost 4, with 24 bases in between. CDR3 protein: CASSQDYLIGRGARETQYF. The DNA of the CDR3 is TGCGCCAGCAGCCAAGACTACTTAATCGGCAGGGGAGCCCGAGAGACCCAGTACTTC.

This clonotype has only a few counts. This rearrangement joins TRBV6-1 to TRBJ2-1; a weak D match, TRBD2 (6 bases). V lost 8 bases and J 5 bases, leaving 13 bases between the germline ends. CDR3 length: 13 amino acids. Germline CDR1 MNHNS, CDR2 SASEGT. The CDR3 DNA follows: TGTGCCAGCTTCGGGACTGTAGACAATGAGCAGTTCTTC. Translating gives CASFGTVDNEQFF.